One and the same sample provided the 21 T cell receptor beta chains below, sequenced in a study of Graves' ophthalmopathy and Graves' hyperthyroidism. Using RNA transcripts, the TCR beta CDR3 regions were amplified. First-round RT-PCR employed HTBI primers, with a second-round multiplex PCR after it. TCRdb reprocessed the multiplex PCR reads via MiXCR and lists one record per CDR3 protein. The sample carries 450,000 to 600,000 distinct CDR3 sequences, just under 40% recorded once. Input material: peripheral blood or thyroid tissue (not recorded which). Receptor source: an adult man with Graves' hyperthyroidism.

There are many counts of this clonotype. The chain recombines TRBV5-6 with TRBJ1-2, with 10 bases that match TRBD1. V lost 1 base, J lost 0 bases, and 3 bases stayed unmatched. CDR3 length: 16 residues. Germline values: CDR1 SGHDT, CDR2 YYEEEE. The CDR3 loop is CASSLTGQGTNYGYTF. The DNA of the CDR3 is TGTGCCAGCAGCTTGACGGGACAGGGGACTAACTATGGCTACACCTTC.

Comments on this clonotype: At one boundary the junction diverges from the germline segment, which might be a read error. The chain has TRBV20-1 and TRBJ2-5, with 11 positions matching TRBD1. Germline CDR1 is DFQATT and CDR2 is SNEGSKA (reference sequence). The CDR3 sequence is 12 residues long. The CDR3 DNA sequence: TGCAGTGCTTCTAGGACAGGGGGCAGACACCTCTTC. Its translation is CSASRTGGRHLF.

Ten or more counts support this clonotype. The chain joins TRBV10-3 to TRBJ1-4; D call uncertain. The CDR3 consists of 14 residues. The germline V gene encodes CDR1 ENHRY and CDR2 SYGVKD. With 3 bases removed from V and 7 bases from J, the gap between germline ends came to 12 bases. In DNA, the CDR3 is TGTGCCATCAGTGATGGAGGAATGGGTGAAAAACTGTTTTTT. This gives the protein CAISDGGMGEKLFF.

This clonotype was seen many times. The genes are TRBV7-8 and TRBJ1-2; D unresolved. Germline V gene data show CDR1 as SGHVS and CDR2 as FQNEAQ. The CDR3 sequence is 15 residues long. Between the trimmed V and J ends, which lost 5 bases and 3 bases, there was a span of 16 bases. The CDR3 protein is CASSRPADRHYGYTF. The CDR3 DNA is TGTGCCAGCAGCCGGCCAGCAGACCGGCACTATGGCTACACCTTC.

The CDR3 here is CASGLVLGSRGSGETQYF. The DNA of the CDR3 is TGTGCTAGTGGTTTGGTACTCGGAAGCAGGGGCTCTGGGGAGACCCAGTACTTC. The genes are TRBV12-5 and TRBJ2-5; possible D gene TRBD1, 6 bases. The CDR3 contains 18 residues. V dropped 0 bases and J dropped 5 bases, with 22 bases sitting between them. Germline V gene data show CDR1 as LGHNT and CDR2 as FRNRAP. The whole variable domain, remainder taken from reference TRBV12-5 and TRBJ2-5, is DARVTQTPRHKVTEMGQEVTMRCQPILGHNTVFWYRQTMMQGLELLAYFRNRAPLDDSGMPKDRFSAEMPDATLATLKIQPSEPRDSAVYFCASGLVLGSRGSGETQYFGPGTRLLVL.

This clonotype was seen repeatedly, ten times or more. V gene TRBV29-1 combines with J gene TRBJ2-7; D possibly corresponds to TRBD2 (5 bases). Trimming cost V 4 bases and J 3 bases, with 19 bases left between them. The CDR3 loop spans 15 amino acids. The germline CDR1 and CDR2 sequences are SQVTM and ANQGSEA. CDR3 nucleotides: TGCAGCGTTGTAGACGGTAGCGTCCGAGGCTACGAGCAGTACTTC. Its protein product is CSVVDGSVRGYEQYF.

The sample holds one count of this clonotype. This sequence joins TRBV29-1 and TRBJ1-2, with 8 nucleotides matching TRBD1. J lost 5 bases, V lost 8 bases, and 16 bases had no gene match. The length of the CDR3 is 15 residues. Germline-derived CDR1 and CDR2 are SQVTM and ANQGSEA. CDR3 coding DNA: TGCAGCAGACACTCAGGACAGGGCAGTATTTATGGCTACACCTTC. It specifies CSRHSGQGSIYGYTF.

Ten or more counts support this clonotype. CDR3 loop: CASTGDNHSYNSPLHF. The CDR3, as DNA: TGTGCCAGTACGGGGGACAATCACTCCTATAATTCACCCCTCCACTTT. This sequence joins TRBV19 and TRBJ1-6, with a weak D call TRBD1 (6 bases). The germline V and J ends were trimmed by 7 bases and 0 bases, with 13 bases remaining between them. The CDR3 sequence is 16 residues long. Germline assignment: CDR1 LNHDA and CDR2 SQIVND (reference sequence).

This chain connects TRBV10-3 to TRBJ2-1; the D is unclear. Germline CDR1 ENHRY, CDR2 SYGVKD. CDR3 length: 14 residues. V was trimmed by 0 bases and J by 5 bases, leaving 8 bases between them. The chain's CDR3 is CAISESLGNNEQFF. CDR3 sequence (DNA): TGTGCCATCAGTGAGTCGCTCGGAAACAATGAGCAGTTCTTC.

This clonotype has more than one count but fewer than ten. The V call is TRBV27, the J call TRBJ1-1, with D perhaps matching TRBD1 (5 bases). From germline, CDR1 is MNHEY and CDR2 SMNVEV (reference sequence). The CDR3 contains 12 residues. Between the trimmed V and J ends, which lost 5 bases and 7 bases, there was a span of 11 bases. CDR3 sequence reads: CASSMRGHEAFF. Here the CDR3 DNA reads TGTGCCAGCAGTATGAGGGGCCATGAAGCTTTCTTT.

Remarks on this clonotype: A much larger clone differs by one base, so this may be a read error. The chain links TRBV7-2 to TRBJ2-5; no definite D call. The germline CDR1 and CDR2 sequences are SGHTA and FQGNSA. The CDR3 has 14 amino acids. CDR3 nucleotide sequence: TGTGCCAGCAGCTTGATGGTTAGTGGAGAGGCCCAGTACTTC. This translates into CASSLMVSGEAQYF.

The chain's CDR3 is CASKRGDRGRRGYTF. CDR3 in DNA: TGTGCCAGTAAGAGGGGGGACAGGGGTCGACGTGGCTACACCTTC. The V call is TRBV19, the J call TRBJ1-2; TRBD1 matches at 10 bases. Germline lookup yields CDR1 LNHDA and CDR2 SQIVND (reference sequence). This CDR3 is built from 15 residues. V was clipped by 7 bases and J by 7 bases; unmatched bases: 12.

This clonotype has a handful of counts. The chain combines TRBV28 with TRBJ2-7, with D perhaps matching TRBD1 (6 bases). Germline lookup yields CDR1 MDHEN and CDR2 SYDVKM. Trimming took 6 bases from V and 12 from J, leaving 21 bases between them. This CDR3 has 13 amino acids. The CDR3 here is CASRVGGGGGMYF. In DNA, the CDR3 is TGTGCCAGCAGAGTTGGTGGGGGCGGAGGTATGTACTTC.

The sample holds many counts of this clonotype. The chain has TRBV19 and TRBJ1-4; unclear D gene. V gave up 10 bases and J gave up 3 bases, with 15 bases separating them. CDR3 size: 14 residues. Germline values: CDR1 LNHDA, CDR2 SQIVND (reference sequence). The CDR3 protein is CATTGGSANEKLFF. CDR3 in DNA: TGTGCCACGACCGGAGGGTCGGCTAATGAAAAACTGTTTTTT.

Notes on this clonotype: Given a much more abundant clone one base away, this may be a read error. The CDR3 DNA reads TGTGCCAGCAGCTTAGCGGGTTTCAATTCACCCCCCCACTTT. Protein sequence: CASSLAGFNSPPHF. V gene TRBV7-2 combines with J gene TRBJ1-6; D is unclear. CDR3 length equals 14 residues. Germline lookup yields CDR1 SGHTA and CDR2 FQGNSA.

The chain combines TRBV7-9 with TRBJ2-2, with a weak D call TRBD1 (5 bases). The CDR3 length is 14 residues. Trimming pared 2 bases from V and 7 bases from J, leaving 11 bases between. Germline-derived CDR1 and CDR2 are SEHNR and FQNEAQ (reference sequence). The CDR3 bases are TGTGCCAGCAGCTTAACTCAGGGAAACGGGGAGCTGTTTTTT. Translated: CASSLTQGNGELFF.

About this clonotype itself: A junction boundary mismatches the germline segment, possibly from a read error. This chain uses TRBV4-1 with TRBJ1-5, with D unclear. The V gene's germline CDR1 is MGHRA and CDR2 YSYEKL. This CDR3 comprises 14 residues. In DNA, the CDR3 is TGCGCCAGCAGCCACCTCAGTAGCGATCAGCCCCAGCATTTT. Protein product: CASSHLSSDQPQHF.

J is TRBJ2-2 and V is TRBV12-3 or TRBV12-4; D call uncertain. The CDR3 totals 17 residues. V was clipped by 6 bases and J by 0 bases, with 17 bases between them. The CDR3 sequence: CASSQTDIAANTGELFF. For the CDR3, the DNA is TGTGCCAGCAGCCAAACCGACATAGCCGCGAACACCGGGGAGCTGTTTTTT.

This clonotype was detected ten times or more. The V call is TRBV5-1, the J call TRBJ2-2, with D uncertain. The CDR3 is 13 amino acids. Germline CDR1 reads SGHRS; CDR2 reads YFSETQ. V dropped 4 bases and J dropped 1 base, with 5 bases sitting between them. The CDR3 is CASSPVNTGELFF. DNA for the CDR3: TGCGCCAGCAGCCCTGTGAACACCGGGGAGCTGTTTTTT.

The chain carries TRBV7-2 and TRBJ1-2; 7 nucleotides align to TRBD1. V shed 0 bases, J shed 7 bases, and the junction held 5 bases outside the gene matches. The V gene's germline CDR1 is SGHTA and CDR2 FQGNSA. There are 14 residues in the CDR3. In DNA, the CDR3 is TGTGCCAGCAGCTTAGCGGGAGGGGGCCGTGGCTACACCTTC. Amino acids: CASSLAGGGRGYTF.

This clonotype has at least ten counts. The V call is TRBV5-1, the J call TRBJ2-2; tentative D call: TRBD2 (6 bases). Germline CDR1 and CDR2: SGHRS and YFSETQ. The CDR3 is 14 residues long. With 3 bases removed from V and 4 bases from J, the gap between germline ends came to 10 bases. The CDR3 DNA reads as TGCGCCAGCAGCTCGGGACTGAGCACCGGGGAGCTGTTTTTT. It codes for CASSSGLSTGELFF.